Listed here are 27 T cell receptor beta chains from one sample, sequenced in a study of OX40 agonist ivuxolimab in advanced cancers. The table came from immunoSEQ multiplex PCR; TCRdb's copy has only in-frame clones and leaves some out. The table includes about 82,000 clones, about 86% detected once. Sequenced here: CD4+ or CD8+ T cells sorted from blood, sampled in a trial of the OX40 agonist ivuxolimab. These receptors originate from an adult with an advanced solid tumor such as melanoma, head and neck, liver or kidney cancer.

The chain couples TRBV5-1 to TRBJ2-5; no clear D. The CDR3 length is 14 residues. Germline CDR1 SGHRS, CDR2 YFSETQ. The V end was cut by 2 bases, the J end by 1 base, with 9 bases between. In DNA form, the CDR3 reads TGCGCCAGCAGCTTCGGACGGCCCCAAGAGACCCAGTACTTC. Protein: CASSFGRPQETQYF.

The chain has TRBV7-9 and TRBJ1-4; D possibly corresponds to TRBD1 (5 bases). The CDR3 spans 15 residues. Per the germline V gene, CDR1 is SEHNR and CDR2 is FQNEAQ (reference sequence). V lost 5 bases, J lost 3 bases, and 13 bases lay in between. CDR3 region: CASSVGTTANEKLFF. For the CDR3, the DNA is TGTGCCAGCAGCGTTGGGACGACGGCTAATGAAAAACTGTTTTTT. Together with reference TRBV7-9 and TRBJ1-4, the CDR3 gives the full variable domain: DTGVSQNPRHKITKRGQNVTFRCDPISEHNRLYWYRQTLGQGPEFLTYFQNEAQLEKSRLLSDRFSAERPKGSFSTLEIQRTEQGDSAMYLCASSVGTTANEKLFFGSGTQLSVL.

This clone has a single count. The chain is built from TRBV19 and TRBJ2-7, with a tentative D call TRBD2 (6 bases). Deletions cut 1 base from V and 2 bases from J, with 12 bases between. Germline V gives CDR1 LNHDA, CDR2 SQIVND (reference sequence). The CDR3 is 15 residues long. CDR3 in amino acids: CASSIGGVRTYEQYF. The CDR3 bases are TGTGCCAGTAGTATAGGCGGGGTTAGGACCTACGAGCAGTACTTC.

The CDR3 region has the DNA TGTGCCAGCAGCCAAGTTCCGCGGTACGAGTCCTACGAGCAGTACTTC. The encoded protein is CASSQVPRYESYEQYF. V is TRBV14 and J is TRBJ2-7; D is unresolved. The germline CDR1 and CDR2 sequences are SGHDN and FVKESK. V was cut by 1 base and J by 1 base, with 14 bases left in between. This CDR3 region has 16 residues.

The rearrangement uses TRBV25-1 and TRBJ2-1, with 7 bases identical to TRBD2. Trimming cost V 5 bases and J 7 bases; bases outside gene matches: 11. The CDR3 sequence is 15 residues long. The germline CDR1 and CDR2 sequences are MGHDK and SYGVNS. The CDR3 loop reads CASSTASGPGNEQFF. CDR3 nucleotide sequence: TGTGCCAGCAGTACGGCTAGCGGCCCTGGGAATGAGCAGTTCTTC. The full variable domain, rest sourced from reference TRBV25-1 and TRBJ2-1, is EADIYQTPRYLVIGTGKKITLECSQTMGHDKMYWYQQDPGMELHLIHYSYGVNSTEKGDLSSESTVSRIRTEHFPLTLESARPSHTSQYLCASSTASGPGNEQFFGPGTRLTVL.

This sequence joins TRBV7-6 and TRBJ1-4, with D perhaps TRBD1 (5 bases). The V end was cut by 6 bases, the J end by 0 bases, with 23 bases between. Germline V lookup: CDR1 SGHVS, CDR2 FNYEAQ. CDR3 length: 19 amino acids. CDR3 sequence (DNA): TGTGCCAGCAGTCCAACCCCTTATCCGGGACCGGCAACTAATGAAAAACTGTTTTTT. Encoded protein: CASSPTPYPGPATNEKLFF.

The chain joins TRBV19 to TRBJ2-7; TRBD1 matches at 10 bases. After removal of 5 bases from V and 7 bases from J, the junction contained 5 bases not matched to a gene. Germline V gives CDR1 LNHDA, CDR2 SQIVND (reference sequence). There are 13 residues in the CDR3. The CDR3 DNA sequence: TGTGCCAGTAGTCGGGGACAGGGGACGGAGCAGTACTTC. This translates into CASSRGQGTEQYF. Together with reference TRBV19 and TRBJ2-7, the CDR3 gives the full variable domain: DGGITQSPKYLFRKEGQNVTLSCEQNLNHDAMYWYRQDPGQGLRLIYYSQIVNDFQKGDIAEGYSVSREKKESFPLTVTSAQKNPTAFYLCASSRGQGTEQYFGPGTRLTVT.

This rearrangement joins TRBV27 to TRBJ2-1; 9 positions agree with TRBD1. Germline V gene lookup returns CDR1 MNHEY and CDR2 SMNVEV (reference sequence). Trimming at V came to 3 bases and at J to 4 bases, leaving 4 bases not matched to a gene. The CDR3 spans 15 residues. The CDR3 is CASSFEGQGYNEQFF. The CDR3 nucleotides are TGTGCCAGCAGTTTTGAGGGACAGGGATACAATGAGCAGTTCTTC.

The V and J genes are TRBV27 and TRBJ2-1; 8 bases map to TRBD2. V dropped 2 bases and J dropped 3; count of bases not matched to a gene: 6. The V gene's germline CDR1 is MNHEY and CDR2 SMNVEV (reference sequence). CDR3 length: 16 amino acids. CDR3 amino acids: CASSLGIAGRYNEQFF. CDR3 DNA: TGTGCCAGCAGTTTAGGAATAGCGGGACGCTACAATGAGCAGTTCTTC.

The gene calls are TRBV27 and TRBJ1-1; TRBD1 matches at 10 bases. Germline-derived CDR1 and CDR2 are MNHEY and SMNVEV (reference sequence). The CDR3 consists of 14 residues. Trimming cost V 5 bases and J 4 bases; bases outside gene matches: 4. CDR3 in DNA: TGTGCCAGCAGTCGGCGGACAGGGGGCACTGAAGCTTTCTTT. Translation: CASSRRTGGTEAFF.

The chain is built from TRBV7-9 and TRBJ1-6, with D unresolved. The CDR3 has 15 residues. The V gene's germline CDR1 is SEHNR and CDR2 FQNEAQ (reference sequence). Trimming shortened V by 2 bases and J by 7 bases, and 12 bases separated the two germline ends. The CDR3 here is CASSLNWRANSPLHF. The CDR3 DNA follows: TGTGCCAGCAGCTTAAATTGGCGGGCCAATTCACCCCTCCACTTT.

The rearrangement links TRBV27 to TRBJ2-3, with 13 positions matching TRBD2. The CDR3 loop spans 18 amino acids. V was pared by 2 bases and J by 4 bases, with 9 bases of the junction left unmatched. CDR1 and CDR2 (germline): MNHEY, SMNVEV (reference sequence). The CDR3 loop is CASSLVPGLAGDADTQYF. CDR3 DNA: TGTGCCAGCAGTTTAGTTCCCGGACTAGCGGGGGACGCAGATACGCAGTATTTT.

The gene calls are TRBV7-6 and TRBJ2-2; TRBD1 might be the D (6 bases). Germline-derived CDR1 and CDR2 are SGHVS and FNYEAQ. The V gene lost 5 bases and the J gene lost 1 base, with 14 bases spanning the gap. This CDR3 is built from 16 residues. DNA for the CDR3: TGTGCCAGCAGCCGGGCCGGGACACTGAACACCGGGGAGCTGTTTTTT. This sequence encodes CASSRAGTLNTGELFF.

The gene calls are TRBV27 and TRBJ1-4; 9 bases map to TRBD1. CDR1 and CDR2 from the germline V gene are MNHEY and SMNVEV (reference sequence). This CDR3 comprises 15 residues. The J segment lost 5 bases and the V segment lost 6 bases, leaving 7 bases of the junction unmatched. As DNA, the CDR3 is TGTGCCAGCAGCCTAGGGGGGACAGGGAATGAAAAACTGTTTTTT. This encodes CASSLGGTGNEKLFF.

The CDR3 sequence: CASSLVGGILFF. The CDR3 DNA reads TGTGCCAGCAGCTTAGTCGGAGGGATACTGTTTTTT. This sequence joins TRBV11-2 and TRBJ1-4, with D hard to call. This CDR3 has 12 residues. The V gene lost 1 base and the J gene lost 13 bases, with 10 bases spanning the gap. Germline values: CDR1 SGHAT, CDR2 FQNNGV.

The J gene is TRBJ2-2, the V gene TRBV7-9, with no clear D. The germline V gene has CDR1 SEHNR and CDR2 FQNEAQ (reference sequence). The V gene lost 1 base and the J gene lost 4 bases, with 7 bases spanning the gap. This CDR3 has 14 amino acids. As DNA, the CDR3 is TGTGCCAGCAGCTTAGGGACCGGCACCGGGGAGCTGTTTTTT. It specifies CASSLGTGTGELFF. Full variable domain (outside the CDR3, taken from reference TRBV7-9 and TRBJ2-2): DTGVSQNPRHKITKRGQNVTFRCDPISEHNRLYWYRQTLGQGPEFLTYFQNEAQLEKSRLLSDRFSAERPKGSFSTLEIQRTEQGDSAMYLCASSLGTGTGELFFGEGSRLTVL.

The chain has TRBV6-1 and TRBJ1-6; TRBD1 matches at 7 bases. Germline lookup yields CDR1 MNHNS and CDR2 SASEGT. CDR3 size: 15 residues. J was trimmed by 9 bases and V by 3 bases; bases with no gene match: 8. CDR3 residues: CASSEVGQSLSPLHF. Here the CDR3 DNA reads TGTGCCAGCAGTGAGGTGGGACAGTCTCTTTCACCCCTCCACTTT.

The rearrangement uses TRBV27 and TRBJ2-1; TRBD2 might be the D (7 bases). The length of the CDR3 is 18 residues. From germline, CDR1 is MNHEY and CDR2 SMNVEV (reference sequence). With 4 bases removed from V and 1 base from J, the gap between germline ends came to 20 bases. The CDR3: CASSWGGRNGASYNEQFF. CDR3 DNA: TGTGCCAGCAGTTGGGGGGGGCGGAACGGGGCATCCTACAATGAGCAGTTCTTC.

This chain joins TRBV5-1 and TRBJ1-6; perhaps TRBD1 as D (5 bases). V was shortened by 2 bases and J by 4 bases, with 13 bases between the two germline ends. The CDR3 sequence is 16 residues long. Germline V lookup: CDR1 SGHRS, CDR2 YFSETQ. The CDR3 region has the DNA TGCGCCAGCAGCTTCGGGGGGAAGGGGTATAATTCACCCCTCCACTTT. It codes for CASSFGGKGYNSPLHF. The variable domain in full, with the rest retrieved from reference TRBV5-1 and TRBJ1-6, is KAGVTQTPRYLIKTRGQQVTLSCSPISGHRSVSWYQQTPGQGLQFLFEYFSETQRNKGNFPGRFSGRQFSNSRSEMNVSTLELGDSALYLCASSFGGKGYNSPLHFGNGTRLTVT.

CDR3 DNA: TGTGCCAGCAGCTTATTTCAGGCTAGCGGGGGGGCCAATGAGCAGTTCTTC. It codes for CASSLFQASGGANEQFF. The rearrangement uses TRBV7-6 and TRBJ2-1; TRBD2 agrees at 12 bases. CDR1 and CDR2 from the germline V gene are SGHVS and FNYEAQ. The CDR3 extends over 17 amino acids. J lost 6 bases, V lost 2 bases, and 8 bases had no gene match.

This chain links TRBV5-1 with TRBJ2-1; perhaps TRBD1 as D (7 bases). CDR1 SGHRS and CDR2 YFSETQ come from the germline V gene. The CDR3 is made up of 16 amino acids. V gave up 4 bases and J gave up 2 bases, with 16 bases separating them. CDR3 sequence (DNA): TGCGCCAGCAGCCGGGCGGAGGGGGCCGCCTACAATGAGCAGTTCTTC. Its protein product is CASSRAEGAAYNEQFF. The full variable domain, in which reference TRBV5-1 and TRBJ2-1 provide the parts outside the CDR3, is KAGVTQTPRYLIKTRGQQVTLSCSPISGHRSVSWYQQTPGQGLQFLFEYFSETQRNKGNFPGRFSGRQFSNSRSEMNVSTLELGDSALYLCASSRAEGAAYNEQFFGPGTRLTVL.

CDR3: CASSLDTGELFF. CDR3 in DNA: TGTGCCAGCAGCTTAGATACCGGGGAGCTGTTTTTT. The rearrangement joins TRBV11-3 to TRBJ2-2; the D is unclear. This CDR3 spans 12 amino acids. V was cut by 0 bases and J by 5 bases, with 1 base left in between. CDR1 and CDR2 from the germline V gene are SGHNT and YENEEA.

This clone was observed once. The J gene is TRBJ1-5, the V gene TRBV6-6; D not resolved. Germline V lookup: CDR1 MNHNY, CDR2 SVGAGI (reference sequence). This CDR3 has 15 amino acids. Trimming took off 6 bases at V and 1 base at J, with 13 bases between the two ends. The CDR3: CASRRRQESNQPQHF. DNA of the CDR3: TGTGCCAGCAGACGACGCCAGGAGAGCAATCAGCCCCAGCATTTT.

In its sample, this clone was seen a few times. The chain uses TRBV14 and TRBJ2-1, with 9 bases lining up with TRBD2. The CDR3 runs 15 residues. Germline V gene sequence: CDR1 SGHDN, CDR2 FVKESK. Trimming at V came to 4 bases and at J to 5 bases, leaving 6 bases not matched to a gene. The CDR3 reads CASSLRLAANNEQFF. The CDR3, as DNA: TGTGCCAGCAGCCTTCGACTAGCGGCAAACAATGAGCAGTTCTTC.

This chain uses TRBV27 with TRBJ2-1, with TRBD2 matching 8 bases. The V gene end was trimmed by 6 bases and the J gene end by 3 bases; junction bases not matched to a gene: 10. Germline CDR1 reads MNHEY; CDR2 reads SMNVEV (reference sequence). The CDR3 has 16 amino acids. In DNA, the CDR3 is TGTGCCAGCAGCCGCATATTAGCGGGAAACTACAATGAGCAGTTCTTC. Its protein is CASSRILAGNYNEQFF.

The CDR3: CASSPALERGYTF. CDR3 DNA sequence: TGCGCCAGCAGTCCCGCCCTAGAGCGTGGCTACACCTTC. This chain joins TRBV5-1 and TRBJ1-2; D gene ambiguous. CDR1 is SGHRS, CDR2 YFSETQ, per germline. CDR3 length: 13 residues. The germline V and J ends were trimmed by 5 bases and 7 bases, with 15 bases remaining between them.

This chain links TRBV5-8 with TRBJ2-7; D possibly corresponds to TRBD2 (5 bases). This CDR3 contains 11 residues. Germline values: CDR1 SGHTS, CDR2 YDEGEE. Trimming cost V 4 bases and J 4 bases, with 6 bases left between them. The CDR3 region has the DNA TGTGCCAGCAGCCGGGGATACGAGCAGTACTTC. Translated, it gives CASSRGYEQYF.